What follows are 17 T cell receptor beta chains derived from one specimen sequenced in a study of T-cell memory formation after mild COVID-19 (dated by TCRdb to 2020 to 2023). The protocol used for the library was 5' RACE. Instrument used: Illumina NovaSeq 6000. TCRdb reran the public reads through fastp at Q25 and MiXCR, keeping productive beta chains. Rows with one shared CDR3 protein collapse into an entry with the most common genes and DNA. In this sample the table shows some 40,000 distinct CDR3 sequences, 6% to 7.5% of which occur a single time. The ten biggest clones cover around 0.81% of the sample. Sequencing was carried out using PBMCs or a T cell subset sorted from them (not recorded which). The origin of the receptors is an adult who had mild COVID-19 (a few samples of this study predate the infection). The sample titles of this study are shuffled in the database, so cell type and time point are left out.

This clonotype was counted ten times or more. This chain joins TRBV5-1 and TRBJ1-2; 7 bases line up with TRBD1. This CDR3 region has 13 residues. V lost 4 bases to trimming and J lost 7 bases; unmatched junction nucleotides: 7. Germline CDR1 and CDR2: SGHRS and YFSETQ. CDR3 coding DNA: TGCGCCAGCAGCCCTTACAGGGGTGCTGGCTACACCTTC. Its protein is CASSPYRGAGYTF. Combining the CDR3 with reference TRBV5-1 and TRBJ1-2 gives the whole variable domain KAGVTQTPRYLIKTRGQQVTLSCSPISGHRSVSWYQQTPGQGLQFLFEYFSETQRNKGNFPGRFSGRQFSNSRSEMNVSTLELGDSALYLCASSPYRGAGYTFGSGTRLTVV.

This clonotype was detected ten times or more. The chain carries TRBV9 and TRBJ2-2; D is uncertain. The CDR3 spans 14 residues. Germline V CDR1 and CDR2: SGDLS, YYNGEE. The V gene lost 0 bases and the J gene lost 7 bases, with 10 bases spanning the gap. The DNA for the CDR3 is TGTGCCAGCAGCGTAGATATTACCGTCGGGGAGCTGTTTTTT. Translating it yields CASSVDITVGELFF. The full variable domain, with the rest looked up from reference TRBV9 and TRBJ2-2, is DSGVTQTPKHLITATGQRVTLRCSPRSGDLSVYWYQQSLDQGLQFLIQYYNGEERAKGNILERFSAQQFPDLHSELNLSSLELGDSALYFCASSVDITVGELFFGEGSRLTVL.

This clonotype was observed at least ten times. Here the CDR3 DNA reads TGTGCCAGCACCAGACTAGCGGGAGTTAAGGAGACCCAGTACTTC. Protein: CASTRLAGVKETQYF. The chain couples TRBV6-6 to TRBJ2-5; TRBD2 matches at 12 bases. V gave up 7 bases and J gave up 5 bases; unmatched junction bases: 8. The CDR3 is 15 residues long. CDR1 is MNHNY and CDR2 is SVGAGI in the germline V gene (reference sequence).

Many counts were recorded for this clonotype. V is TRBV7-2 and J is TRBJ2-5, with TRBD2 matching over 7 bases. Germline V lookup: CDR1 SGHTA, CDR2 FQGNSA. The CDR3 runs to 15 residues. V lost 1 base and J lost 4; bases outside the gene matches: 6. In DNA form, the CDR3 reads TGTGCCAGCAGCTTAGTGCCTAGCGGTGGAGAGACCCAGTACTTC. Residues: CASSLVPSGGETQYF. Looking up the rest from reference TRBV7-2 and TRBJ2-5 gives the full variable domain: GAGVSQSPSNKVTEKGKDVELRCDPISGHTALYWYRQSLGQGLEFLIYFQGNSAPDKSGLPSDRFSAERTGGSVSTLTIQRTQQEDSAVYLCASSLVPSGGETQYFGPGTRLLVL.

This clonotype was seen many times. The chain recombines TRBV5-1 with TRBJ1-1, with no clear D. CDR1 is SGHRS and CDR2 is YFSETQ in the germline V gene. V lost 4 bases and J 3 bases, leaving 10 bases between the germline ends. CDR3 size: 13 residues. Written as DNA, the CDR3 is TGCGCCAGCAGCCGCAAACGAGACACTGAAGCTTTCTTT. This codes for CASSRKRDTEAFF.

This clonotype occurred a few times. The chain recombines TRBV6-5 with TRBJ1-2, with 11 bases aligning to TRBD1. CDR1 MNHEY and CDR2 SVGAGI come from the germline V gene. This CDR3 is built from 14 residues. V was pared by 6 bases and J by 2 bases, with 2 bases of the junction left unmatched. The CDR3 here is CASRGDRGNYGYTF. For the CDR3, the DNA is TGTGCCAGCAGGGGGGACAGGGGGAACTATGGCTACACCTTC.

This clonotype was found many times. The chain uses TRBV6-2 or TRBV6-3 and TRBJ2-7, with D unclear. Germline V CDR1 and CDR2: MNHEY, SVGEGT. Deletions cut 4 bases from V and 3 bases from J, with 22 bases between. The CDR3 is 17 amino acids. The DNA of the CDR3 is TGTGCCAGCAGTTCCTCCCCCCGGGCCCCGCTTCTCTACGAGCAGTACTTC. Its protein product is CASSSSPRAPLLYEQYF.

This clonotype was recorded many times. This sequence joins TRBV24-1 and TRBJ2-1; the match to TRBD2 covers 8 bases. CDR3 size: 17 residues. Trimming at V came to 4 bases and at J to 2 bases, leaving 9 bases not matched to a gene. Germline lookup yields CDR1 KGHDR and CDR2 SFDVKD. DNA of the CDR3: TGTGCCACCAGTGACTCCTTCGGGAGGGAAACCTACAATGAGCAGTTCTTC. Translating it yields CATSDSFGRETYNEQFF.

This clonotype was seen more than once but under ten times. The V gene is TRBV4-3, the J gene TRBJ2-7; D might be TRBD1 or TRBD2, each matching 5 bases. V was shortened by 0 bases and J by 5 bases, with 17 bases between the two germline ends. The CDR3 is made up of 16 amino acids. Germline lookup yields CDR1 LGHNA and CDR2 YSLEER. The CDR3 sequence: CASSQDLIRGVNEQYF. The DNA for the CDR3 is TGCGCCAGCAGCCAAGATCTTATACGAGGGGTCAACGAGCAGTACTTC.

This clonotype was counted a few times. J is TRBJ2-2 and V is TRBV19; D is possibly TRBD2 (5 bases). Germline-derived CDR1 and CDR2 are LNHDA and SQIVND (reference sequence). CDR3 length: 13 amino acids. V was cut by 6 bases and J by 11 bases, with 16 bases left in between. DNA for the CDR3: TGTGCCAGTAGCAAGCCAGGACTGAACGAGCTGTTTTTT. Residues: CASSKPGLNELFF. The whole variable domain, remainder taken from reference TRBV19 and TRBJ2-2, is DGGITQSPKYLFRKEGQNVTLSCEQNLNHDAMYWYRQDPGQGLRLIYYSQIVNDFQKGDIAEGYSVSREKKESFPLTVTSAQKNPTAFYLCASSKPGLNELFFGEGSRLTVL.

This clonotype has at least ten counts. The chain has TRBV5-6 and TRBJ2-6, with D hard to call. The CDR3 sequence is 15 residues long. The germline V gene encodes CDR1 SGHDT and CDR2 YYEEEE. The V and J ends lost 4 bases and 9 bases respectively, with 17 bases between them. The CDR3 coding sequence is TGTGCCAGCAGCCTCCGAGAGCTCTGGGGCAACGTCCTGACTTTC. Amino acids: CASSLRELWGNVLTF.

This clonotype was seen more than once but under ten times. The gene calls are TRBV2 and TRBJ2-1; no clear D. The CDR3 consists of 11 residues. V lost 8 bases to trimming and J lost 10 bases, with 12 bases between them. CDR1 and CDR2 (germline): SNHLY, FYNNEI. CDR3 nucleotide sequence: TGTGCCAGCTCTGAACTCTGGGAGCAGTTCTTC. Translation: CASSELWEQFF.

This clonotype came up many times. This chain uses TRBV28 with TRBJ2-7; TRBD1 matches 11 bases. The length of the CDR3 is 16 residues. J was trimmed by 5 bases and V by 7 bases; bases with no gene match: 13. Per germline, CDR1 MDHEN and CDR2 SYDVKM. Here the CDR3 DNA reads TGTGCCAGCATCACTTCAAAGGACAGGGGGCTACACGAGCAGTACTTC. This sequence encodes CASITSKDRGLHEQYF.

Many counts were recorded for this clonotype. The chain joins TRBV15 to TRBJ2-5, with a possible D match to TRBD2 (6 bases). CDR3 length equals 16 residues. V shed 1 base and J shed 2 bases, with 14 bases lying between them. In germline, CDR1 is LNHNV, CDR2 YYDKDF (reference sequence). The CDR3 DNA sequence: TGTGCCACCAGCAGAGGATCTAGCGCCGATCAAGAGACCCAGTACTTC. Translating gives CATSRGSSADQETQYF.

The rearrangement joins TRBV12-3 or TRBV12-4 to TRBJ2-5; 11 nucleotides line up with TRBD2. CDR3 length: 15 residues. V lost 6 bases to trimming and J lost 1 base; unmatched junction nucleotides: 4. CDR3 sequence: CASRETSGGQETQYF. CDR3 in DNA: TGTGCCAGCAGGGAAACTAGCGGGGGCCAAGAGACCCAGTACTTC.

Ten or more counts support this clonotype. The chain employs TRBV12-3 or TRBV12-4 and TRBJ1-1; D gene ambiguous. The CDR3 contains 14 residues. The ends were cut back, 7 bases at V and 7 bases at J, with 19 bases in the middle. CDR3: CASTKGEARLEAFF. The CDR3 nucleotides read TGTGCCAGCACCAAGGGAGAGGCTAGGCTTGAAGCTTTCTTT.

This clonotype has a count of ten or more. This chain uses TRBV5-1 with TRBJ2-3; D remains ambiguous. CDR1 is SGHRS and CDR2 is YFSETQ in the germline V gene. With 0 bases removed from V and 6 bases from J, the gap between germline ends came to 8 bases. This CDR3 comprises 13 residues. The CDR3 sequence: CASSLAGPDTQYF. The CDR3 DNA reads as TGCGCCAGCAGCTTGGCTGGGCCGGATACGCAGTATTTT.